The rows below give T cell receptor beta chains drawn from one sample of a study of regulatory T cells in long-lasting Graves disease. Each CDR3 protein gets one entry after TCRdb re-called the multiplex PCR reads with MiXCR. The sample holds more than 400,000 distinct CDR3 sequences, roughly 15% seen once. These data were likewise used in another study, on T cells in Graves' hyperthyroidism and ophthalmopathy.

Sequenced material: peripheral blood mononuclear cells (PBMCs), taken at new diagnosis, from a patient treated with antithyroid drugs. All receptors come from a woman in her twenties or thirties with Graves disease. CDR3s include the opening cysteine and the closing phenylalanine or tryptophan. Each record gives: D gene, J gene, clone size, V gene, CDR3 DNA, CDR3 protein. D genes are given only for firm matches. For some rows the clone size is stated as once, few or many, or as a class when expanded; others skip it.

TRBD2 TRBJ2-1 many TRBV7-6 TGTGCCAGCAGCTTAGGAACCGGGAGGGCTTCCTACAATGAGCAGTTCTTC CASSLGTGRASYNEQFF
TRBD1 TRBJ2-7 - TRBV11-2 TGTGCCAGCAGCCTAGGGACAGCCCCGGGCTACGAGCAGTACTTC CASSLGTAPGYEQYF
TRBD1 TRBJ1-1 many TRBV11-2 TGTGCCAGCGGGACAGGGGGTTTACGAACACTGACTTTCTTT CASGTGGLRTLTFF
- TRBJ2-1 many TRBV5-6 TGTGCCAGCAGCCTTTCCGGGATCTCTCAGAATGAGCAGTTCTTC CASSLSGISQNEQFF
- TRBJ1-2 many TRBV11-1 TGTGCCAGCAGCTTGGGATGGGGGGACGATGGCTACACCTTC CASSLGWGDDGYTF
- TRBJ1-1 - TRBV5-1 TGCGCCTCACAGGGACCCGTTGAAACTGAAGCTTTCTTT CASQGPVETEAFF
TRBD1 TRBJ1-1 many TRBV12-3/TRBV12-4 TGTGCCAGCAGACCCCTCCAGGGGGCGAACACTGAAGCTTTCTTT CASRPLQGANTEAFF
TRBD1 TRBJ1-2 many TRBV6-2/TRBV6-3 TGTGCCAGCAGTACTGAGACAGGGTACGGCTACACCTTC CASSTETGYGYTF
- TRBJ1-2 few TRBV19 TGTGCCAGTAGTCCCCCTCCGAAGCGGGTTACTAACTATGGCTACACCTTC CASSPPPKRVTNYGYTF
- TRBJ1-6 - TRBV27 TGTGCCAGCAGTTTAGCAGGGTCCCTCGATAATTCACCCCTCCACTTT CASSLAGSLDNSPLHF
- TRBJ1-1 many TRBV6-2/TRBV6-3 TGTGCCAGCAGCCTCCTCGACGGCACTGAAGCTTTCTTT CASSLLDGTEAFF
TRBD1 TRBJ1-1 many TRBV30 TGTGCCTGGAGCCAGGGAGGACAGGGGCGAAACGCTGAAGCTTTCTTT CAWSQGGQGRNAEAFF
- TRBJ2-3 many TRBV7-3 TGTGCCAGCAGCCCCCAGGGGAGGGGGTTAGATACGCAGTATTTT CASSPQGRGLDTQYF
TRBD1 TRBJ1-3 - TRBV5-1 TGCGCCAGCAGCGCGTCGAACCGGGACAGGGGGTACTTCTCTGGAAACAACATATATTTT CASSASNRDRGYFSGNNIYF
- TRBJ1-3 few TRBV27 TGTGCCAGCAGTCCCGATCGTGGGGTGCGAAACACCATATATTTT CASSPDRGVRNTIYF
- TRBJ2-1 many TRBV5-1 TGCGCCAGCAGCTTGGACCAGAACAATGAGCAGTTCTTC CASSLDQNNEQFF
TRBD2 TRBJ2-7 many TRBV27 TGTGCCAGCAGTTCAGCCCTAGCGGCGGTGGGAGAGCAGTACTTC CASSSALAAVGEQYF
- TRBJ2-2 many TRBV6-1 TGTGCCAGCAGCAGGGCGACCGGGGAGCTGTTTTTT CASSRATGELFF
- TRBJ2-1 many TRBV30 TGTGCCTGGAGGACTAGTCCCTATGAGCAGTTCTTC CAWRTSPYEQFF
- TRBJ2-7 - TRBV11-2 TGTGCCAGCAGCTTTGGAAGGGAGCAGTGCTTC CASSFGREQCF
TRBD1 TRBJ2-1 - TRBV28 TGTGCCAGCAGTCCACGCAGGACAGGGACCGATGAGCAGTTCTTC CASSPRRTGTDEQFF
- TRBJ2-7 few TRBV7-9 TGTGCCAGCACCGATGGTCTCCGATCTTACGAGCAGTACTTC CASTDGLRSYEQYF
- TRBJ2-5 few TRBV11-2 TGTGCCAGCAGCTCACGGCCAGGTCGGGAGACCCAGTACTTC CASSSRPGRETQYF
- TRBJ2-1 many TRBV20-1 TGCAGTGCCCAGGATGAGCAGTTCTTC CSAQDEQFF
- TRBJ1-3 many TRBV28 TGTGCCAGCAGTTTAGGCAGGGGCCCTGGAAACACCATATATTTT CASSLGRGPGNTIYF
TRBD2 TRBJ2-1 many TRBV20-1 TGCAGTGCTAAAAATAGCGGGGGCTACAATGAGCAGTTCTTC CSAKNSGGYNEQFF
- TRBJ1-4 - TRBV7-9 TGTGCCAGCAGCCTGAATGCTGGTGAAAAACTGTTTTTT CASSLNAGEKLFF
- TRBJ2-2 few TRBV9 TGTGCCAGCAGACCTTCCACCGGGGAGCTGTTTTTT CASRPSTGELFF
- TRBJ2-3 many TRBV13 TGTGCCAGCAGCTTCCGAAGAACAGATACGCAGTATTTT CASSFRRTDTQYF
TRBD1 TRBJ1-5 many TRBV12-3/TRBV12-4 TGTGCCAGCAGTTTACAGGGGGGAAGGGATAGCAATCAGCCCCAGCATTTT CASSLQGGRDSNQPQHF
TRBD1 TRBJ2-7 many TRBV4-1 TGCGCCAGCAGCCAAGTTTTGGGGACAGCTACCTACGAGCAGTACTTC CASSQVLGTATYEQYF
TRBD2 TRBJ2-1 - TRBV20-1 TGCAGTGCCGACCCATTCAGCGGGAGGGCCAGCTCCTACAATGAGCAGTTCTTC CSADPFSGRASSYNEQFF
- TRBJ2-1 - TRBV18 TGTGCCAGCCCACCACCCCTAGCACTAGGGGGCAATGAGCAGTTCTTC CASPPPLALGGNEQFF
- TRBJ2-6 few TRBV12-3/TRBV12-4 TGTGCCAGCACCCGGGACATTGATATTCTCCCCTCTGGGGCCAACGTCCTGACTTTC CASTRDIDILPSGANVLTF
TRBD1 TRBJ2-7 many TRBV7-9 TGTGCCAGCAGCCTCGACAGGGGAGCGGATGAGCAGTACTTC CASSLDRGADEQYF
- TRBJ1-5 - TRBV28 TGTGCCAGCCGACAGTCGAGCAATCAGCCCCAGCATTTT CASRQSSNQPQHF
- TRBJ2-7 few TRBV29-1 TGCAGCGTTTACGGGACACGCAATTACGAGCAGTACTTC CSVYGTRNYEQYF